This T cell receptor beta chain was sequenced in a study of blood T cell repertoires in COVID-19. CDR1 and CDR2 from the germline V gene are KGHDR and SFDVKD. Trimming left V 2 bases short and J 1 base short, with 7 bases between. CDR3 length: 14 residues. As originally analysed: Amplification of reference gene primers was used by the study to estimate nucleated cell counts. Generated by immunoSEQ multiplex PCR, the TCRdb table keeps only in-frame clones and is missing some. Clone size and the V and J calls come from that table; the DNA yielded D and trimming. There are 200,000 or so clones in the sample; roughly four fifths occur only once, and around 10% lies in the top ten.

The TCR comes from a woman of 80 years or more with COVID-19, enrolled during active disease. Source material: peripheral blood. The chain employs TRBV24-1 and TRBJ1-2; a weak D match, TRBD1 (5 bases). CDR3 sequence (DNA): TGTGCCACCAGTGATTGGACACTTAACTATGGCTACACCTTC. Encoded protein: CATSDWTLNYGYTF.